A single sample gave rise to the 25 T cell receptor beta chains below, sequenced in a study of shared clonotypes between healthy human individuals. The method was immunoSEQ multiplex PCR; TCRdb's version includes in-frame clones alone and lacks a portion of them. This repertoire shows 1,400,000 or so clones, 98% to 99% found once; its top ten account for over 0.3%. Sequenced material: naive CD4+ T cells sorted from blood. The subset was: CD45RA+ positively selected. These receptor sequences come from a man under 40 in good health.

This chain uses TRBV4-1 with TRBJ1-1; the D gene is possibly TRBD1 (5 bases). V was shortened by 1 base and J by 5 bases, with 11 bases between the two germline ends. The germline V gene has CDR1 MGHRA and CDR2 YSYEKL. The CDR3 is 14 residues long. Written as DNA, the CDR3 is TGCGCCAGCAGCCAAGCGCAGGGTAGGACTGAAGCTTTCTTT. Protein product: CASSQAQGRTEAFF.

The chain links TRBV5-5 to TRBJ2-5; TRBD2 aligns across 9 bases. With V trimmed by 4 bases and J by 2 bases, 6 bases remained unmatched. This CDR3 has 15 amino acids. CDR1 and CDR2 from the germline V gene are SGHKS and YYEKEE (reference sequence). The CDR3 loop is CASSGVGLAQETQYF. In DNA, the CDR3 is TGTGCCAGCAGCGGGGTTGGACTAGCGCAAGAGACCCAGTACTTC.

The chain links TRBV5-5 to TRBJ1-5, with 8 bases fitting TRBD1. The CDR3 has 14 amino acids. Per germline, CDR1 SGHKS and CDR2 YYEKEE (reference sequence). V was pared by 5 bases and J by 7 bases, with 8 bases of the junction left unmatched. CDR3 amino acids: CASRQTGEGQPQHF. In nucleotides, the CDR3 is TGTGCCAGCAGACAGACAGGGGAAGGACAGCCCCAGCATTTT.

The chain uses TRBV5-4 and TRBJ2-1; 13 nucleotides align to TRBD2. Germline values: CDR1 SGHNT, CDR2 YYREEE (reference sequence). J lost 8 bases, V lost 4 bases, and 9 bases had no gene match. The CDR3 is made up of 16 amino acids. The CDR3 DNA is TGTGCCAGCAGCCTGGGGACTAGCGGGAATGTGGATGAGCAGTTCTTC. Residues: CASSLGTSGNVDEQFF.

In its sample, this clone was seen once. This rearrangement joins TRBV13 to TRBJ2-1; 11 bases line up with TRBD2. The CDR3 contains 16 residues. V shed 5 bases, J shed 5 bases, and the junction held 8 bases outside the gene matches. From germline, CDR1 is PRHDT and CDR2 FYEKMQ (reference sequence). Here the CDR3 reads CASSTPLAGGHNEQFF. The CDR3 coding sequence is TGTGCCAGCAGCACCCCTCTAGCGGGAGGACACAATGAGCAGTTCTTC.

This clone was seen just once. Other DNA sequences of this sample code for an identical CDR3. CDR3 in DNA: TGCAGTGCTCCCGGGGGTTACGAGCAGTACTTC. The encoded protein is CSAPGGYEQYF. The gene calls are TRBV20-1 and TRBJ2-7; possibly TRBD2 for D (6 bases). V was trimmed by 5 bases and J by 4 bases, leaving 9 bases between them. CDR1 DFQATT and CDR2 SNEGSKA come from the germline V gene (reference sequence). The CDR3 consists of 11 residues.

The chain recombines TRBV5-1 with TRBJ2-2; D is unclear. Germline values: CDR1 SGHRS, CDR2 YFSETQ. The germline V and J ends were trimmed by 4 bases and 3 bases, with 16 bases remaining between them. The CDR3 covers 16 residues. The CDR3 nucleotides read TGCGCCAGCAGCGTGATAAGAAGAATGGACACCGGGGAGCTGTTTTTT. It translates to CASSVIRRMDTGELFF.

To note about this clone: Other DNA sequences in the same sample also yield this CDR3. The CDR3 sequence is CSVGEGTDTQYF. The CDR3 DNA reads as TGCAGCGTTGGGGAGGGGACAGATACGCAGTATTTT. The chain has TRBV29-1 and TRBJ2-3; 7 bases agree with TRBD2. The CDR3 has 12 amino acids. V lost 4 bases, J lost 3 bases, and 1 base stayed unmatched. Germline V lookup: CDR1 SQVTM, CDR2 ANQGSEA.

V usage is TRBV5-1 and J usage is TRBJ2-7; weak D call: TRBD1 (6 bases). The CDR3 runs 13 residues. The V and J ends lost 4 bases and 4 bases respectively, with 12 bases between them. Germline V CDR1 and CDR2: SGHRS, YFSETQ. The CDR3 sequence: CASSPVTGYEQYF. The CDR3 DNA reads TGCGCCAGCAGCCCGGTTACAGGGTACGAGCAGTACTTC.

This clone was observed a single time. CDR3 amino acids: CASSLANEPQHF. The CDR3 coding sequence is TGTGCCAGCAGCTTAGCGAATGAGCCCCAGCATTTT. The chain uses TRBV7-9 and TRBJ1-5; D uncertain. The CDR3 extends over 12 amino acids. Germline-derived CDR1 and CDR2 are SEHNR and FQNEAQ (reference sequence). Trimming left V 0 bases short and J 8 bases short, with 5 bases between.

The chain links TRBV2 to TRBJ1-1; 7 bases are a match to TRBD1. With 8 bases clipped from V and 3 bases from J, the junction kept 9 bases outside the gene matches. Germline V gives CDR1 SNHLY, CDR2 FYNNEI. The CDR3 length is 14 residues. The CDR3 DNA follows: TGTGCCAGCGTGGACAGGCCCTTGGACACTGAAGCTTTCTTT. Encoded protein: CASVDRPLDTEAFF.

The chain joins TRBV5-4 to TRBJ2-7; the match to TRBD2 covers 9 bases. The CDR3 consists of 15 residues. CDR1 and CDR2 (germline): SGHNT, YYREEE (reference sequence). V lost 7 bases to trimming and J lost 3 bases; unmatched junction nucleotides: 11. The CDR3 sequence: CASCARREGCYEQYF. CDR3 in DNA: TGTGCCAGCTGCGCCAGGCGGGAGGGCTGCTACGAGCAGTACTTC.

The chain links TRBV9 to TRBJ2-1; the D is unclear. Germline values: CDR1 SGDLS, CDR2 YYNGEE. V gave up 0 bases and J gave up 8 bases, with 12 bases separating them. This CDR3 spans 14 amino acids. The CDR3 here is CASSVVPLLDEQFF. The CDR3 bases are TGTGCCAGCAGCGTAGTGCCCCTCCTTGATGAGCAGTTCTTC.

The rearrangement uses TRBV18 and TRBJ1-4; no clear D. Trimming cost V 3 bases and J 5 bases, with 10 bases left between them. CDR3 length: 14 amino acids. Germline CDR1 KGHSH, CDR2 LQKENI. CDR3 region: CASSPQQKNEKLFF. The CDR3, as DNA: TGTGCCAGCTCACCGCAACAGAAAAATGAAAAACTGTTTTTT.

The V gene is TRBV6-1, the J gene TRBJ1-4; D ambiguous. V was trimmed by 5 bases and J by 6 bases, leaving 13 bases between them. The CDR3 loop spans 14 amino acids. Per the germline V gene, CDR1 is MNHNS and CDR2 is SASEGT. The CDR3 reads CASSQREGDEKLFF. The CDR3 nucleotides are TGTGCCAGCAGTCAACGGGAAGGTGATGAAAAACTGTTTTTT.

The rearrangement links TRBV9 to TRBJ2-7; 10 bases are a match to TRBD1. The CDR3 loop spans 13 amino acids. Trimming cost V 3 bases and J 9 bases; bases outside gene matches: 6. Germline CDR1 reads SGDLS; CDR2 reads YYNGEE. The CDR3 nucleotides read TGTGCCAGCAGCGAGGGACAGGGGTTTGTGCAGTACTTC. It codes for CASSEGQGFVQYF.

On this clone itself: This sample includes further DNA sequences coding for the same CDR3. The chain carries TRBV7-2 and TRBJ1-5, with 9 bases identical to TRBD1. Germline CDR1 is SGHTA and CDR2 is FQGNSA. The ends lost 2 bases at V and 4 bases at J; junction bases unmatched: 3. The CDR3 runs to 15 residues. The CDR3 reads CASSLRTGVNQPQHF. The CDR3 coding sequence is TGTGCCAGCAGCTTAAGGACAGGGGTGAATCAGCCCCAGCATTTT.

The gene calls are TRBV28 and TRBJ2-5; no clear D gene. CDR1 and CDR2 from the germline V gene are MDHEN and SYDVKM. The ends were cut back, 4 bases at V and 4 bases at J, with 7 bases in the middle. CDR3 size: 12 residues. CDR3 sequence (DNA): TGTGCCAGCAGTTCCCTCCGAGAGACCCAGTACTTC. It translates to CASSSLRETQYF.

V usage is TRBV18 and J usage is TRBJ2-7; D is ambiguous. The V end lost 3 bases, the J end lost 4 bases, and 13 bases lay between the germline ends. The CDR3 extends over 14 amino acids. The germline V gene encodes CDR1 KGHSH and CDR2 LQKENI. The CDR3 spells CASSPVELGYEQYF. The CDR3 coding sequence is TGTGCCAGCTCACCCGTGGAACTCGGATACGAGCAGTACTTC.

The chain uses TRBV2 and TRBJ2-2; the D is unclear. V was clipped by 2 bases and J by 8 bases, with 9 bases between them. CDR3 length: 13 amino acids. Per germline, CDR1 SNHLY and CDR2 FYNNEI. The DNA for the CDR3 is TGTGCCAGCAGTGAAACGCGCCTAGGGGAGCTGTTTTTT. Encoded protein: CASSETRLGELFF.

The chain is built from TRBV13 and TRBJ2-3, with 14 bases fitting TRBD2. The CDR3 extends over 19 amino acids. V shed 6 bases and J 5 bases; nucleotides not matched to a gene: 16. Looked up from germline, CDR1 is PRHDT and CDR2 is FYEKMQ (reference sequence). This chain's CDR3 is CASRRNTGLAGVTGDTQYF. DNA for the CDR3: TGTGCCAGCAGGCGTAACACGGGACTAGCGGGAGTGACCGGAGATACGCAGTATTTT.

Regarding this clone: Other DNA sequences in this specimen translate into the identical CDR3. The chain is built from TRBV6-1 and TRBJ2-6, with a possible D match to TRBD1 (6 bases). The CDR3 runs to 14 residues. Trimming took 5 bases from V and 2 from J, leaving 7 bases between them. Germline CDR1 is MNHNS and CDR2 is SASEGT. CDR3 residues: CASSPGAGANVLTF. In nucleotides, the CDR3 is TGTGCCAGCAGTCCAGGGGCTGGGGCCAACGTCCTGACTTTC.

In the case of this clone: In the same sample, other DNA sequences code for this CDR3. The chain employs TRBV5-1 and TRBJ1-5, with D hard to call. V shed 0 bases and J shed 7 bases, with 8 bases lying between them. Germline V lookup: CDR1 SGHRS, CDR2 YFSETQ. This CDR3 is 13 amino acids long. CDR3: CASSLGSGQPQHF. CDR3 sequence (DNA): TGCGCCAGCAGCTTGGGGAGCGGACAGCCCCAGCATTTT. The full variable domain, in which reference TRBV5-1 and TRBJ1-5 provide the parts outside the CDR3, is KAGVTQTPRYLIKTRGQQVTLSCSPISGHRSVSWYQQTPGQGLQFLFEYFSETQRNKGNFPGRFSGRQFSNSRSEMNVSTLELGDSALYLCASSLGSGQPQHFGDGTRLSIL.

V and J are TRBV5-5 and TRBJ2-6, with 7 bases that match TRBD1. CDR3 size: 17 residues. Germline V gives CDR1 SGHKS, CDR2 YYEKEE (reference sequence). The trim removed 1 base at V and 0 bases at J, leaving 4 bases unmatched. In DNA form, the CDR3 reads TGTGCCAGCAGCTTGCCGCACAGGGGCTCTGGGGCCAACGTCCTGACTTTC. Amino acid sequence: CASSLPHRGSGANVLTF.

This sequence joins TRBV6-5 and TRBJ2-7; 10 bases are shared with TRBD1. Germline-derived CDR1 and CDR2 are MNHEY and SVGAGI. Trimming at V came to 8 bases and at J to 5 bases, leaving 6 bases not matched to a gene. This CDR3 is 13 amino acids long. This chain's CDR3 is CASGTGVSDEQYF. DNA of the CDR3: TGTGCCAGCGGGACAGGGGTTAGTGACGAGCAGTACTTC.